Listed here is a single T cell receptor (beta chain). This clone was recorded only once. Its recognized antigen is unknown. There are no base qualities to consult, and no much larger clone falls within one base. The same CDR3 can be traced to other DNA sequences in this sample. Whole blood was collected in K2EDTA tubes by collaborating institutions according to the institutions' own protocols. For TCRbeta analysis, collaborators shipped samples in one of three forms: frozen whole blood, isolated PBMCs, or DNA extracted from either of those sample types. The sample originates from a study of blood T cell repertoires in COVID-19 (dated by TCRdb to 2020 to 2022). Describing the broader study: Collaborator samples came from the United States, Italy and Spain and covered acute and convalescent phases of COVID-19. The prospective study material was composed of cDNA or gDNA derived from T cells, B-cell-depleted T cells, or PBMCs. The dataset comprised deeply sampled blood TCRbeta repertoires from subjects exposed to, actively infected with, or recovered from COVID-19. The repertoires were released in a freely available public database meant as a resource for research on the immune response to SARS-CoV-2. Samples were obtained from the ongoing ImmuneRACE study (first 160 participants) and from 1,200 or so subjects provided by 6 global collaborators. The sample metadata nearly always contained a de-identified subject ID, COVID-19 status, age in years and sex. HLA class I and class II types, where available, came from metadata supplied by the sample provider rather than from assay-based typing.

TCRbeta CDR3 regions were amplified from genomic DNA by means of the immunoSEQ Assay, a bias-controlled multiplex PCR. As for how the authors treated the data: Within the assay, amplification of reference gene primers was used to estimate how many nucleated cells each sample contained. To quantify the absolute abundance of each unique TCRbeta CDR3 rearrangement, sequence reads were collapsed and filtered. For each sample, productive Simpson clonality was calculated by taking the square root of Simpson's diversity index across productive rearrangements. The source is immuneACCESS, and TCRdb retained only in-frame sequences with V and J called. Part of the clones is not carried over; for the studies checked, unresolved V genes explain less than half of this, and the remainder is unexplained. V, J and clone size are those of that table, while D and trimming were read from the DNA. For this sample the table gives about 88,000 clones, of which 90% to 95% were detected only once. The biggest ten clones account for roughly 1.7% of the sample.

The study at large found these results: Clinical and demographic metadata were provided uncurated, with the amount varying by source and participant.

V and J lose 3 bases and 2 bases, and a span of 11 bases separates them. The CDR3, cysteine through phenylalanine, is 14 amino acids long. Only CDR3 DNA is held: 42 bases, read in frame from base 1. The germline V gene provides CDR1 KGHSH and CDR2 LQKENI. The sample was peripheral blood. The V gene is TRBV18 and the J gene is TRBJ2-7, with the D gene too uncertain to name. This TCR came from a man aged 55 to 69 with acute or convalescent COVID-19. The DNA reads TGTGCCAGCTCACCCGCAGGCAGGACCTACGAGCAGTACTTC. Its protein is CASSPAGRTYEQYF.